This TCR beta chain was profiled in a study of cytomegalovirus exposure and HLA in healthy donors. Germline CDR1 reads PRHDT; CDR2 reads FYEKMQ (reference sequence). CDR3 length: 16 residues. V was pared by 5 bases and J by 6 bases, with 9 bases of the junction left unmatched. This clone is a singleton in its sample. With 60 Vbeta and 13 Jbeta primers, the PCR was carried out. Profiled with immunoSEQ multiplex PCR; TCRdb holds only in-frame clones, not every one. The sample includes about 130,000 clones, approximately 80% seen only once; the top ten take 2.7%. What was sequenced was PBMCs. The sequence derives from a man aged 50 to 59 in good health and CMV-seronegative. The rearrangement joins TRBV13 to TRBJ2-3, with 12 bases fitting TRBD1. The CDR3 loop is CASSETGTGGPDTQYF. As DNA, the CDR3 is TGTGCCAGCAGCGAAACCGGGACAGGGGGCCCTGATACGCAGTATTTT.